Shown below are 30 T cell receptor beta chains from a single sample sequenced in a study of regulatory T cells in long-lasting Graves disease. The TCR beta library used iRepertoire HTBI primers with Arm-PCR amplification of CDR3. TCRdb ran MiXCR on the multiplex PCR reads and lists one entry per CDR3 protein. Here the sample spans about 660,000 distinct CDR3 sequences, 30% being singletons. Time point reported: persistent/refractory GD, antithyroid drugs over 5 years with positive TRAb. From PBMCs, RNA was extracted and then used to make the TCR library. The source was peripheral blood mononuclear cells (PBMCs), collected when the disease was refractory, from a patient treated with antithyroid drugs. The source is a female donor with Graves disease.

The genes are TRBV6-2 or TRBV6-3 and TRBJ1-1; 10 positions agree with TRBD1. Germline-derived CDR1 and CDR2 are MNHEY and SVGEGT. CDR3 length: 16 residues. V lost 4 bases to trimming and J lost 7 bases; unmatched junction nucleotides: 12. The CDR3 is CASSSTGTGVYSEAFF. CDR3 coding DNA: TGTGCCAGCAGTTCTACCGGGACAGGGGTATACAGTGAAGCTTTCTTT.

The table lists this clonotype with many counts. A junction boundary mismatches the germline segment, possibly from a read error. The chain links TRBV2 to TRBJ1-5, with 11 nucleotides matching TRBD1. Germline V gene lookup returns CDR1 SNHLY and CDR2 FYNNEI. This CDR3 comprises 15 residues. The chain's CDR3 is CASSEGQGAVQPQHF. Written as DNA, the CDR3 is TGTGCCAGCAGCGAAGGACAGGGGGCGGTTCAGCCCCAGCATTTT.

This clonotype has at least ten counts. The chain joins TRBV11-1 to TRBJ1-2; TRBD1 agrees at 10 bases. The V gene's germline CDR1 is SGHAT and CDR2 FQDESV (reference sequence). V shed 5 bases and J 0 bases; nucleotides not matched to a gene: 3. The CDR3 loop spans 15 amino acids. The CDR3 sequence: CASSGQGGSNYGYTF. Written as DNA, the CDR3 is TGTGCCAGCAGCGGACAGGGGGGATCTAACTATGGCTACACCTTC.

Ten or more counts support this clonotype. The chain combines TRBV28 with TRBJ1-2; no clear D gene. The length of the CDR3 is 11 residues. The V end was cut by 2 bases, the J end by 11 bases, with 9 bases between. The V gene's germline CDR1 is MDHEN and CDR2 SYDVKM. The CDR3 sequence: CASSLNLLYTF. CDR3 nucleotide sequence: TGTGCCAGCAGTTTAAATTTGTTGTACACCTTC.

Notes on this clonotype: It may be a read error: a sequence one base away is much more abundant. The chain links TRBV28 to TRBJ1-4; 11 bases are a match to TRBD1. This CDR3 has 16 residues. Germline CDR1 and CDR2: MDHEN and SYDVKM. CDR3 coding DNA: TGTGCCAGCAGTTCCCCGGGACAGGGGGGAAATGAAGAACTGTTTTTT. This codes for CASSSPGQGGNEELFF.

This clonotype has just a few counts. The chain joins TRBV28 to TRBJ2-7, with D tentatively TRBD1 (7 bases). Trimming left V 7 bases short and J 4 bases short, with 26 bases between. CDR3 length equals 17 residues. The germline gives CDR1 MDHEN, CDR2 SYDVKM. The CDR3 loop is CASIPPTTAGGRYEQYF. The CDR3, as DNA: TGTGCCAGCATACCCCCCACGACCGCAGGGGGGAGGTACGAGCAGTACTTC.

This clonotype occurred many times. This sequence joins TRBV20-1 and TRBJ1-6, with D tentatively TRBD1 (5 bases). The V end was cut by 0 bases, the J end by 7 bases, with 16 bases between. This CDR3 has 16 residues. Germline V lookup: CDR1 DFQATT, CDR2 SNEGSKA (reference sequence). CDR3 DNA: TGCAGTGCTAGAGATCTAGTGGGGCTGGGGAATTCACCCCTCCACTTT. This codes for CSARDLVGLGNSPLHF.

The CDR3 nucleotides are TGCAGTGCACAGGGCGCTGGGCCCTACAATGAGCAGTTCTTC. It specifies CSAQGAGPYNEQFF. The genes are TRBV20-1 and TRBJ2-1, with a possible D match to TRBD1 (6 bases). V lost 6 bases and J 2 bases, leaving 14 bases between the germline ends. Germline CDR1 reads DFQATT; CDR2 reads SNEGSKA (reference sequence). CDR3 length equals 14 residues.

Comments on this clonotype: A much bigger clone sits one base away, suggesting this may be a read error. The chain uses TRBV6-2 or TRBV6-3 and TRBJ2-5, with D maybe TRBD2 (6 bases). CDR3 length: 14 residues. Germline V CDR1 and CDR2: MNHEY, SVGEGT. The CDR3 DNA reads TGTGCCGGCAGTTACCTCGGGGGAAAAGAGACCCAGTACTTC. This translates into CAGSYLGGKETQYF.

This chain links TRBV19 with TRBJ1-4; D gene unclear. Trimming removed 8 bases from V and 5 bases from J, with 15 bases in between. This CDR3 spans 14 amino acids. Germline V gene data show CDR1 as LNHDA and CDR2 as SQIVND (reference sequence). In DNA form, the CDR3 reads TGTGCCAGTTCCCTATCCGGGAGAAATGAAAAACTGTTTTTT. Amino acid sequence: CASSLSGRNEKLFF.

This clonotype was seen only a few times. J is TRBJ1-4 and V is TRBV6-2 or TRBV6-3, with 7 bases fitting TRBD1. The junction had 6 bases not matched to a gene; V was cut back by 2 bases and J by 0 bases. Germline V gene lookup returns CDR1 MNHEY and CDR2 SVGEGT. The CDR3 consists of 17 residues. The CDR3 nucleotides are TGTGCCAGCAGTTACGGGGGACAGATTGCAACTAATGAAAAACTGTTTTTT. Translated: CASSYGGQIATNEKLFF.

As to this clonotype: As the CDR3 is not closed by the conserved phenylalanine or tryptophan, this likely results from a read error. The DNA is omitted, as the CDR3 cannot be located on it reliably, and the CDR3 follows TCRdb's listing. The chain is built from TRBV27 and TRBJ2-7; the table calls TRBD2, which could not be checked here. The germline V gene encodes CDR1 MNHEY and CDR2 SMNVEV (reference sequence). The CDR3 length is 9 residues, termini included. The CDR3 loop is CASSSGLAG.

Regarding this clonotype: A much larger clone differs from this one at a single base, so this may be a read error. This chain connects TRBV20-1 to TRBJ1-2; D uncertain. V shed 1 base and J shed 6 bases, with 21 bases lying between them. The germline gives CDR1 DFQATT, CDR2 SNEGSKA (reference sequence). CDR3 length: 16 amino acids. In nucleotides, the CDR3 is TGCAGTGCTAGAGCGAGGACGGAGAGGGCGTACCATGGCTACACCTTC. Residues: CSARARTERAYHGYTF.

This clonotype was seen only once. This sequence joins TRBV20-1 and TRBJ1-5, with D possibly matching TRBD1 (6 bases). Trimming shortened V by 5 bases and J by 3 bases, and 11 bases separated the two germline ends. CDR1 DFQATT and CDR2 SNEGSKA come from the germline V gene (reference sequence). CDR3 length equals 13 residues. This CDR3 is CSAFRGPNQPQHF. DNA for the CDR3: TGCAGTGCTTTCAGGGGACCCAATCAGCCCCAGCATTTT.

In its sample, this clonotype was seen a few times. The rearrangement links TRBV6-1 to TRBJ1-2; 11 bases align to TRBD1. Germline assignment: CDR1 MNHNS and CDR2 SASEGT. The V segment lost 6 bases and the J segment 8 bases; nucleotides outside the gene matches: 14. CDR3 length: 16 amino acids. This chain's CDR3 is CASSLRDRGTLGGYTF. The CDR3 DNA reads as TGTGCCAGCAGCCTCAGGGACAGGGGGACCCTGGGGGGCTACACCTTC.

The table lists this clonotype with many counts. The chain employs TRBV12-3 or TRBV12-4 and TRBJ1-2; D possibly corresponds to TRBD1 (5 bases). Deletions cut 6 bases from V and 3 bases from J, with 8 bases between. The CDR3 loop spans 12 amino acids. In DNA form, the CDR3 reads TGTGCCAGCAGGGGACGGCACTATGGCTACACCTTC. It yields the protein CASRGRHYGYTF.

This clonotype was picked up many times. V usage is TRBV28 and J usage is TRBJ1-2; maybe TRBD1 (5 bases). CDR3 length equals 13 residues. V was clipped by 6 bases and J by 3 bases, with 11 bases between them. The V gene's germline CDR1 is MDHEN and CDR2 SYDVKM. DNA for the CDR3: TGTGCCAGCAGCCGAGACAGCTACTATGGCTACACCTTC. Translating gives CASSRDSYYGYTF.

The CDR3: CASSPLAGAETQYF. CDR3 sequence (DNA): TGTGCCAGCAGCCCACTAGCGGGAGCAGAGACCCAGTACTTC. The chain carries TRBV12-3 or TRBV12-4 and TRBJ2-5, with 11 bases fitting TRBD2. There are 14 residues in the CDR3. V lost 6 bases, J lost 4 bases, and 4 bases stayed unmatched.

The chain is built from TRBV29-1 and TRBJ1-2; TRBD1 might be the D (5 bases). V shed 5 bases and J shed 0 bases, with 10 bases lying between them. CDR3 size: 13 residues. Germline values: CDR1 SQVTM, CDR2 ANQGSEA. This CDR3 is CSVKGVTNYGYTF. The CDR3, as DNA: TGCAGCGTTAAAGGGGTCACTAACTATGGCTACACCTTC.

Only a few counts were recorded for this clonotype. The V call is TRBV6-1, the J call TRBJ2-6; D call uncertain. Trimming pared 6 bases from V and 0 bases from J, leaving 9 bases between. The CDR3 sequence is 15 residues long. Germline loops: CDR1 MNHNS, CDR2 SASEGT. CDR3 in DNA: TGTGCCAGCAGCTCAGCCTTCTCTGGGGCCAACGTCCTGACTTTC. It codes for CASSSAFSGANVLTF.

For this clonotype: Germline and junction disagree at one end, which may indicate a read error. The V gene is TRBV29-1, the J gene TRBJ2-7; TRBD2 matches 16 bases. CDR1 and CDR2 (germline): SQVTM, ANQGSEA. The CDR3 totals 16 residues. The CDR3 nucleotides read TGCAGCGTCGAACCGGGACTAGCGGGAGGGCCCTACGAGCATTACTTC. This encodes CSVEPGLAGGPYEHYF.

This rearrangement joins TRBV5-1 to TRBJ1-2; 10 bases line up with TRBD1. J was trimmed by 4 bases and V by 4 bases; bases with no gene match: 10. Germline V CDR1 and CDR2: SGHRS, YFSETQ. There are 16 residues in the CDR3. The CDR3 region has the DNA TGCGCCAGCAGCGCGGTGGCGACAGGGGGCGGCTATGGCTACACCTTC. This encodes CASSAVATGGGYGYTF.

The gene calls are TRBV5-1 and TRBJ2-7; D tentatively fits TRBD1 or TRBD2 (5 bases each). Germline CDR1 reads SGHRS; CDR2 reads YFSETQ. The CDR3 is made up of 14 amino acids. V gave up 4 bases and J gave up 2 bases, with 13 bases separating them. This chain's CDR3 is CASSRDGGPYEQYF. Here the CDR3 DNA reads TGCGCCAGCAGCCGGGACGGAGGCCCCTACGAGCAGTACTTC.

This clonotype has a handful of counts. The chain recombines TRBV6-1 with TRBJ1-1; a possible D gene is TRBD1 (6 bases). The CDR3 totals 15 residues. The V end was cut by 8 bases, the J end by 1 base, with 17 bases between. The germline gives CDR1 MNHNS, CDR2 SASEGT. The CDR3 reads CASSITGTSNTEAFF. For the CDR3, the DNA is TGTGCCAGCTCAATAACCGGGACATCGAACACTGAAGCTTTCTTT.

The rearrangement joins TRBV18 to TRBJ1-1; tentative D call: TRBD1 (6 bases). There are 13 residues in the CDR3. Germline V gene lookup returns CDR1 KGHSH and CDR2 LQKENI. V lost 1 base and J 6 bases, leaving 9 bases between the germline ends. Written as DNA, the CDR3 is TGTGCCAGCTCACCACGAGGGGGGCCTGAAGCTTTCTTT. This gives the protein CASSPRGGPEAFF.

The chain joins TRBV19 to TRBJ1-1; no definite D call. Trimming left V 3 bases short and J 2 bases short, with 13 bases between. The CDR3 is 15 residues long. The germline V gene encodes CDR1 LNHDA and CDR2 SQIVND (reference sequence). CDR3 region: CASSILAAGNTEAFF. The CDR3 nucleotides are TGTGCCAGTAGTATCTTGGCGGCGGGAAACACTGAAGCTTTCTTT.

For this clonotype: This may be a read error: a much more frequent sequence differs by one nucleotide. V and J are TRBV7-3 and TRBJ1-1; D uncertain. This CDR3 contains 13 residues. The germline V gene has CDR1 SGHTA and CDR2 FQGTGA. CDR3 nucleotides: TGTGCCACTCGATCAGGAGCGGAGACTGGAGCTTTCTTT. It specifies CATRSGAETGAFF.

Concerning this clonotype itself: This may be a read error, as it is one base from a much larger clone. This chain links TRBV9 with TRBJ2-7; perhaps TRBD2 as D (6 bases). From germline, CDR1 is SGDLS and CDR2 YYNGEE. This CDR3 spans 14 amino acids. Trimming took off 4 bases at V and 2 bases at J, with 13 bases between the two ends. In nucleotides, the CDR3 is TGTGCCAGCAGCCCCCCTAGCGTCACCTACGAGCAGTACTTC. Its translation is CASSPPSVTYEQYF.

The rearrangement uses TRBV27 and TRBJ2-1; 9 positions agree with TRBD2. The CDR3 is 16 residues long. The trim removed 7 bases at V and 7 bases at J, leaving 14 bases unmatched. In germline, CDR1 is MNHEY, CDR2 SMNVEV (reference sequence). This chain's CDR3 is CASTSTGVAGVNEQFF. CDR3 DNA: TGTGCCAGCACTTCGACGGGGGTAGCGGGAGTTAATGAGCAGTTCTTC.

The chain recombines TRBV27 with TRBJ1-1; weak D call: TRBD1 (6 bases). This CDR3 comprises 16 residues. Trimming took 0 bases from V and 2 from J, leaving 13 bases between them. The V gene's germline CDR1 is MNHEY and CDR2 SMNVEV (reference sequence). Here the CDR3 DNA reads TGTGCCAGCAGTTTATCCAGGGGATTGGAAAACACTGAAGCTTTCTTT. Amino acids: CASSLSRGLENTEAFF.